This T cell receptor (beta chain) stems from a study of T-cell reconstitution after alpha-beta-depleted transplantation in children. From germline, CDR1 is ENHRY and CDR2 SYGVKD. The CDR3 totals 16 residues. J was trimmed by 3 bases and V by 2 bases; bases with no gene match: 7. The library targeted TCRbeta and was prepared with unique molecular identifiers. MiXCR, applied by TCRdb to the PCR reads, yields one record per CDR3 protein. Of about 980,000 distinct CDR3 sequences in the sample, about 31% are singletons; the top ten hold under 30%. Points from the study as a whole: Surviving recipient T cells and thymic progenitors produced the high day-60 TCRbeta diversity seen in some patients. From newly produced T cells came most of the T-cell counts and diversity one year after transplant.

This clonotype was seen a few times. Its antigen is currently unknown. This material consisted of PBMCs, mostly from graft donor cells, taken 360 days after TCRalphabeta/CD19-depleted stem cell transplant. The chain employs TRBV10-3 and TRBJ2-5, with 9 positions matching TRBD1. The sequence was obtained from a boy less than two years old who had a stem cell transplant for SCID, so the T cells may come from the graft donor. CDR3 DNA: TGTGCCATCAGTGAGGCGGGACAGGGTTTGAAAGAGACCCAGTACTTC. It specifies CAISEAGQGLKETQYF.